Following are 19 T cell receptor beta chains from one sample sequenced in a study of response to subunit inactivated influenza vaccine. TCRdb ran MiXCR on the RT-PCR reads and lists one entry per CDR3 protein. The sample holds more than 150,000 distinct CDR3 sequences, about 10% seen once. The material was CD8+ T cells sorted from PBMCs, obtained around 25 months after vaccination. The origin of the receptors is a man between 50 and 75 years old who received an inactivated influenza vaccine.

The genes are TRBV10-2 and TRBJ1-2, with 7 bases aligning to TRBD1. V was clipped by 6 bases and J by 8 bases; unmatched bases: 6. Germline loops: CDR1 WSHSY, CDR2 SAAADI. The CDR3 spans 12 residues. CDR3 DNA: TGCGCCAGCAGGGACAGGACTTTAGGCTACACCTTC. This sequence encodes CASRDRTLGYTF.

This clonotype appeared many times. The CDR3 DNA sequence: TGTGCCATCAACGAGGGACTAGAGAACACCGGGGAGCTGTTTTTT. Translating gives CAINEGLENTGELFF. This chain uses TRBV10-3 with TRBJ2-2; 8 bases map to TRBD2. This CDR3 is 15 amino acids long. Germline lookup yields CDR1 ENHRY and CDR2 SYGVKD. Trimming cost V 7 bases and J 1 base; bases outside gene matches: 5.

This clonotype was counted a few times. The rearrangement joins TRBV20-1 to TRBJ2-7, with D perhaps matching TRBD1 or TRBD2 (5 bases each). V was pared by 4 bases and J by 6 bases, with 25 bases between. The CDR3 covers 16 residues. CDR1 and CDR2 from the germline V gene are DFQATT and SNEGSKA (reference sequence). The CDR3 loop is CSATPRPAEGYGEQYF. DNA of the CDR3: TGCAGTGCTACCCCTCGGCCCGCAGAGGGGTACGGCGAGCAGTACTTC.

This clonotype has only a few counts. The chain links TRBV7-2 to TRBJ2-3; D ambiguous. Per germline, CDR1 SGHTA and CDR2 FQGNSA. There are 14 residues in the CDR3. V lost 0 bases to trimming and J lost 4 bases, with 8 bases between them. The chain's CDR3 is CASSLAWSADTQYF. Here the CDR3 DNA reads TGTGCCAGCAGCTTAGCGTGGAGCGCAGATACGCAGTATTTT.

The J gene is TRBJ2-1, the V gene TRBV29-1; TRBD2 aligns across 8 bases. This CDR3 has 14 amino acids. J lost 6 bases, V lost 4 bases, and 8 bases had no gene match. Germline V gene sequence: CDR1 SQVTM, CDR2 ANQGSEA. The CDR3 reads CSVAGTRVRNEQFF. DNA of the CDR3: TGCAGCGTTGCCGGGACTAGGGTACGCAATGAGCAGTTCTTC.

J is TRBJ2-1 and V is TRBV4-3; 7 bases are a match to TRBD1. Germline-derived CDR1 and CDR2 are LGHNA and YSLEER. This CDR3 comprises 15 residues. Trimming cost V 0 bases and J 8 bases; bases outside gene matches: 7. The CDR3 bases are TGCGCCAGCAGCCAAGATATAGGACAGGTCTATGAGCAGTTCTTC. It codes for CASSQDIGQVYEQFF.

This clonotype showed up just a few times. The chain is built from TRBV5-5 and TRBJ2-7, with 8 positions matching TRBD1. Germline CDR1 is SGHKS and CDR2 is YYEKEE (reference sequence). The CDR3 loop spans 14 amino acids. With V trimmed by 3 bases and J by 2 bases, 4 bases remained unmatched. CDR3 nucleotides: TGTGCCAGCAGCTGGACAGGGAACCCCTACGAGCAGTACTTC. It translates to CASSWTGNPYEQYF. Full variable domain (rest looked up from reference TRBV5-5 and TRBJ2-7): DAGVTQSPTHLIKTRGQQVTLRCSPISGHKSVSWYQQVLGQGPQFIFQYYEKEERGRGNFPDRFSARQFPNYSSELNVNALLLGDSALYLCASSWTGNPYEQYFGPGTRLTVT.

This clonotype has ten or more counts. The J gene is TRBJ1-5, the V gene TRBV6-2 or TRBV6-3, with TRBD1 identical over 7 bases. Germline V gene data show CDR1 as MNHEY and CDR2 as SVGEGT. Trimming cost V 0 bases and J 5 bases; bases outside gene matches: 16. The CDR3 consists of 19 residues. This CDR3 reads CASSYSRQRGLQLYQPQHF. CDR3 in DNA: TGTGCCAGCAGTTACTCGAGGCAGAGGGGGCTTCAATTATATCAGCCCCAGCATTTT.

The rearrangement joins TRBV7-9 to TRBJ2-7, with D unclear. Trimming cost V 0 bases and J 2 bases, with 11 bases left between them. The germline V gene has CDR1 SEHNR and CDR2 FQNEAQ (reference sequence). The CDR3 consists of 15 residues. The CDR3 reads CASSLAAGGPYEQYF. The CDR3 region has the DNA TGTGCCAGCAGCTTAGCGGCAGGTGGACCCTACGAGCAGTACTTC.

This clonotype was counted only a few times. V usage is TRBV4-3 and J usage is TRBJ1-6, with TRBD1 identical over 7 bases. Trimming cost V 2 bases and J 9 bases; bases outside gene matches: 10. The CDR3 covers 16 residues. Germline V lookup: CDR1 LGHNA, CDR2 YSLEER. CDR3 DNA: TGCGCCAGCAGCCAAAAATTGCAGGGGGGCGGTTCACCCCTCCACTTT. Amino acids: CASSQKLQGGGSPLHF.

The chain is built from TRBV7-2 and TRBJ1-6; D call uncertain. V lost 3 bases and J 2 bases, leaving 8 bases between the germline ends. The CDR3 spans 15 residues. Germline assignment: CDR1 SGHTA and CDR2 FQGNSA. The CDR3 spells CASSFTPAYNSPLHF. CDR3 coding DNA: TGTGCCAGCAGCTTTACCCCAGCCTATAATTCACCCCTCCACTTT.

This chain connects TRBV27 to TRBJ2-7; D uncertain. The CDR3 extends over 13 amino acids. Between the trimmed V and J ends, which lost 6 bases and 4 bases, there was a span of 13 bases. Per germline, CDR1 MNHEY and CDR2 SMNVEV (reference sequence). CDR3: CASREIMGYEQYF. CDR3 in DNA: TGTGCCAGCAGAGAAATAATGGGGTACGAGCAGTACTTC.

This clonotype showed up just a few times. J is TRBJ2-3 and V is TRBV10-3; D tentatively fits TRBD1 or TRBD2 (5 bases each). The germline V and J ends were trimmed by 3 bases and 4 bases, with 8 bases remaining between them. CDR3 length: 13 residues. The germline gives CDR1 ENHRY, CDR2 SYGVKD. For the CDR3, the DNA is TGTGCCATCAGTGACAGAGGGGCAGATACGCAGTATTTT. Its translation is CAISDRGADTQYF.

The rearrangement uses TRBV4-1 and TRBJ2-7; D perhaps matches TRBD2 (5 bases). Trimming shortened V by 2 bases and J by 5 bases, and 16 bases separated the two germline ends. This CDR3 is 15 amino acids long. CDR1 MGHRA and CDR2 YSYEKL come from the germline V gene. CDR3 sequence: CASSQTSSSLDEQYF. CDR3 coding DNA: TGCGCCAGCAGCCAAACAAGTTCTAGCCTGGACGAGCAGTACTTC.

This clonotype was picked up a small number of times. The V call is TRBV6-5, the J call TRBJ2-1, with 8 bases fitting TRBD2. This CDR3 has 16 amino acids. Germline V gene lookup returns CDR1 MNHEY and CDR2 SVGAGI. Germline trimming cut 2 bases from V and 7 bases from J; bases unmatched to any gene: 10. The CDR3 sequence: CASSYPAGVGGNEQFF. DNA of the CDR3: TGTGCCAGCAGTTACCCAGCGGGAGTGGGAGGGAATGAGCAGTTCTTC.

This clonotype was seen a few times. The chain combines TRBV11-3 with TRBJ2-2; unclear D gene. The CDR3 has 14 amino acids. The germline V gene has CDR1 SGHNT and CDR2 YENEEA. Trimming stripped 6 bases from V and 0 bases from J, with 8 bases between. DNA for the CDR3: TGTGCCAGCAGACGGTTCCCGAACACCGGGGAGCTGTTTTTT. This codes for CASRRFPNTGELFF. Looking up the rest from reference TRBV11-3 and TRBJ2-2 gives the full variable domain: EAGVVQSPRYKIIEKKQPVAFWCNPISGHNTLYWYLQNLGQGPELLIRYENEEAVDDSQLPKDRFSAERLKGVDSTLKIQPAELGDSAVYLCASRRFPNTGELFFGEGSRLTVL.

This clonotype was seen many times. The chain links TRBV20-1 to TRBJ2-7; the D gene is possibly TRBD1 (6 bases). Trimming took 6 bases from V and 3 from J, leaving 21 bases between them. Germline loops: CDR1 DFQATT, CDR2 SNEGSKA (reference sequence). The CDR3 length is 15 residues. The CDR3 reads CSARLFSGQLYEQYF. CDR3 sequence (DNA): TGCAGTGCGAGACTTTTTTCTGGACAGCTCTACGAGCAGTACTTC.

This clonotype has a handful of counts. This chain joins TRBV11-2 and TRBJ1-1; D unclear. CDR3 length equals 14 residues. The germline V gene has CDR1 SGHAT and CDR2 FQNNGV. V was cut by 2 bases and J by 0 bases, with 7 bases left in between. CDR3 nucleotides: TGTGCCAGCAGCTTAATAACCATGAACACTGAAGCTTTCTTT. As protein: CASSLITMNTEAFF.

This clonotype was observed at least ten times. V and J are TRBV20-1 and TRBJ2-2, with D unresolved. The germline V gene encodes CDR1 DFQATT and CDR2 SNEGSKA (reference sequence). The V gene lost 3 bases and the J gene lost 4 bases, with 9 bases spanning the gap. The CDR3 is 13 residues long. The CDR3 nucleotides are TGCAGTGCTAGCCCCACATTCACCGGGGAGCTGTTTTTT. Amino acids: CSASPTFTGELFF.